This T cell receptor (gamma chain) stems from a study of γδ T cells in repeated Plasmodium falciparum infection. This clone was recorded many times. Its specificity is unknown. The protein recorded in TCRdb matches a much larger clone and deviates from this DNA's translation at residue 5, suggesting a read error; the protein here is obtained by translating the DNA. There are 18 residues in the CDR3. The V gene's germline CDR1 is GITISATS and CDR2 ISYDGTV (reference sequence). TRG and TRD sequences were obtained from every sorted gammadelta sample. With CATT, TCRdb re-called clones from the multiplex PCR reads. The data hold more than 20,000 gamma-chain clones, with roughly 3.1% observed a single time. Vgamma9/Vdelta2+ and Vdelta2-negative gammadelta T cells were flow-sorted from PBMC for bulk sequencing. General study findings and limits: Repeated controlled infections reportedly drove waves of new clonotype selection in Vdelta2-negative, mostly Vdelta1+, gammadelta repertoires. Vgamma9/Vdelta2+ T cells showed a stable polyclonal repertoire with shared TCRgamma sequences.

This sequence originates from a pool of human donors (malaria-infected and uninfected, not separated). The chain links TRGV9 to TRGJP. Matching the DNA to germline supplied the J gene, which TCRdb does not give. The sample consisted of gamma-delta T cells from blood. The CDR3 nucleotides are TGTGCCTTGTGGGGGGTGACCCAATCGGAGTTGGGCAAAAAAATCAAGGTATTT. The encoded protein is CALWGVTQSELGKKIKVF.